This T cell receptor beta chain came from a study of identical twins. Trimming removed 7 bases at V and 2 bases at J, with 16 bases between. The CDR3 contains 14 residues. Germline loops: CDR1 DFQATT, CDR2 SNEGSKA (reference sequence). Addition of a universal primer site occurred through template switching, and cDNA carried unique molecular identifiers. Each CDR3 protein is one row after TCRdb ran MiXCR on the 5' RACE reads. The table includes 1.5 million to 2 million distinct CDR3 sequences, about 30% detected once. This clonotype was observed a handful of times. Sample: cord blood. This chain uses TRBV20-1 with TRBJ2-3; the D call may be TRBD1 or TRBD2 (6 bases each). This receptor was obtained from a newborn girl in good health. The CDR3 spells CSGYPGALTDTQYF. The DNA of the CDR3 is TGCAGTGGCTATCCGGGGGCCCTCACAGATACGCAGTATTTT.